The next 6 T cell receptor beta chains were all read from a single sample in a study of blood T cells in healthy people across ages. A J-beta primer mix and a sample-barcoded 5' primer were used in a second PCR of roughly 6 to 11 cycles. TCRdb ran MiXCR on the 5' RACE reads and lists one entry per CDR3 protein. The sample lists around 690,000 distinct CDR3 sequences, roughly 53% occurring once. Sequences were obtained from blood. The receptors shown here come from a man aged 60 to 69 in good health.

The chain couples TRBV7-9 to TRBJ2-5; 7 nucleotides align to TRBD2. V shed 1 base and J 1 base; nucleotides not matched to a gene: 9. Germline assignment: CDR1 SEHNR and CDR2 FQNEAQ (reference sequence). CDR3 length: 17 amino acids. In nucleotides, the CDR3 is TGTGCCAGCAGCTTAGAAGCCCTAGCGGCCCTCCAAGAGACCCAGTACTTC. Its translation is CASSLEALAALQETQYF.

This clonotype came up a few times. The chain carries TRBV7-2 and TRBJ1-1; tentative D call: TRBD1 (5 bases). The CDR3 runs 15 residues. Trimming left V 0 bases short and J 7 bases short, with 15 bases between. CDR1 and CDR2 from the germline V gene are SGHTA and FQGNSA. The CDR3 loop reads CASSLALGAQGEAFF. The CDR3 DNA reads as TGTGCCAGCAGCTTAGCGCTCGGGGCGCAAGGTGAAGCTTTCTTT.

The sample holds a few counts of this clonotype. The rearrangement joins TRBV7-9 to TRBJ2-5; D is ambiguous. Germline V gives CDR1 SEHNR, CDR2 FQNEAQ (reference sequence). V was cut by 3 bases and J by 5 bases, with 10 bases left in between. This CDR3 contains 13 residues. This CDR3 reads CASSFETLETQYF. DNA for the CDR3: TGTGCCAGCAGCTTTGAGACTCTGGAGACCCAGTACTTC. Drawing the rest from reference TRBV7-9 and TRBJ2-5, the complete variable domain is DTGVSQNPRHKITKRGQNVTFRCDPISEHNRLYWYRQTLGQGPEFLTYFQNEAQLEKSRLLSDRFSAERPKGSFSTLEIQRTEQGDSAMYLCASSFETLETQYFGPGTRLLVL.

CDR3 in amino acids: CASSLGTKAGELFF. CDR3 DNA: TGCGCCAGCAGCTTGGGGACGAAGGCCGGGGAGCTGTTTTTT. The chain uses TRBV5-1 and TRBJ2-2; no clear D. CDR1 and CDR2 from the germline V gene are SGHRS and YFSETQ. This CDR3 contains 14 residues. V dropped 0 bases and J dropped 6 bases, with 9 bases sitting between them. Supplemented by reference TRBV5-1 and TRBJ2-2, the full variable domain reads KAGVTQTPRYLIKTRGQQVTLSCSPISGHRSVSWYQQTPGQGLQFLFEYFSETQRNKGNFPGRFSGRQFSNSRSEMNVSTLELGDSALYLCASSLGTKAGELFFGEGSRLTVL.

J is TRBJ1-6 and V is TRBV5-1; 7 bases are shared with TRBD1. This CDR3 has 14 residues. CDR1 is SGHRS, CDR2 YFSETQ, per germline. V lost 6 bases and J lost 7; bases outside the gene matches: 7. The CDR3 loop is CASTSRTGNSPLHF. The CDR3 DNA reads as TGCGCCAGCACCTCTAGGACAGGAAATTCACCCCTCCACTTT.

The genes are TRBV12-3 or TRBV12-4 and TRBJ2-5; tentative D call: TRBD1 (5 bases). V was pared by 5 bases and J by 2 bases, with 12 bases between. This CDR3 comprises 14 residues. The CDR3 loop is CASSPTTVQETQYF. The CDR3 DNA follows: TGTGCCAGCAGTCCGACGACAGTACAAGAGACCCAGTACTTC.